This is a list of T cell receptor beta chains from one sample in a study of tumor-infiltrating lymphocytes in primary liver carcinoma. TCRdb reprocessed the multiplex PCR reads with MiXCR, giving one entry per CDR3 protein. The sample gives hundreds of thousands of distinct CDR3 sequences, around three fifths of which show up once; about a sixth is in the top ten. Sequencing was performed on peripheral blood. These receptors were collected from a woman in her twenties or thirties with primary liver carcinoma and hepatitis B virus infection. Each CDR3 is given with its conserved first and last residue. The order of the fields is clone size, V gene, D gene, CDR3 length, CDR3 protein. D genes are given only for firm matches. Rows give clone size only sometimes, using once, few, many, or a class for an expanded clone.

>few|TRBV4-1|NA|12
CASSPHQNIQYF
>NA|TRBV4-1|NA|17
CASSPEYEGVGNQPRHF
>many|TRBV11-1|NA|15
CASATGTVSYNEQFF
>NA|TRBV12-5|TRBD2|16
CASGLSLAGVINEQFF
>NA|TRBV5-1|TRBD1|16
CASSTGTGAGANVLTF
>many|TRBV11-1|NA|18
CASSNLRDRGLAAGELFF
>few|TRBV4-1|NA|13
CASSLSTPETQYF
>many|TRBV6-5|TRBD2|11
CASAGAYEQYF
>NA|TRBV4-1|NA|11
CASGRPYEQYF
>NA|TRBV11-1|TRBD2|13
CVRSGRARYEQYF
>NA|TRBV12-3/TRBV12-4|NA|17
CASSLALITGRGGELFF
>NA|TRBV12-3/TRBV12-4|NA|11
CASSLKVERSF
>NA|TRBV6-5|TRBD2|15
CAGPKGLAGVGELFF
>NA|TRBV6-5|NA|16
CASSRSQRPSDSPLHF
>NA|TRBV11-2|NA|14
CARRPSKGWDTQYF
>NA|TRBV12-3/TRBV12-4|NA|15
CASSHGQLSNQPQHF
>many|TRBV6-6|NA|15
CASSYTTALNTEAFF
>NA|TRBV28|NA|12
CASIHRAGRAFF
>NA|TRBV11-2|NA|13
CVNSYQENTEAFF
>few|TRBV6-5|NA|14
CASSSSRGTYEQYF
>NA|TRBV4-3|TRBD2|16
CASSQEGRESTDTQYF
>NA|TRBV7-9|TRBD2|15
CASSSGLAADNEQFF
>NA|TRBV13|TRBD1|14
CASRSGGPPYEQYF
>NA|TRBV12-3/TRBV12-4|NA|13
CASAKGSSDTQYF
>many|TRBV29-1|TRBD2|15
CSVAGTSGSTDTQYF
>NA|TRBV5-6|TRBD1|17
CASSFCDRDLRHSGYTF
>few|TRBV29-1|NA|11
CSVERSGTQYF
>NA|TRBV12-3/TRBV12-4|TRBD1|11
CASSGTGDCTF
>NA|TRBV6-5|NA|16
CASSLQGGVLNSPLHF
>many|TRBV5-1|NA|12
CASSLAGREQYF
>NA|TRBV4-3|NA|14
CTSSREFRGREQFF
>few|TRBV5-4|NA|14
CASSFQGQSYGYTF
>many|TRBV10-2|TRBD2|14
CASSDGGSTDTQYF
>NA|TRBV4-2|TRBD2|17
CVSSHHITGGSRGEQFF
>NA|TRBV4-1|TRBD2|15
CASSQVKAGSYEQYF
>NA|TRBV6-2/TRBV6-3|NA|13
CASSVAENKPQHF
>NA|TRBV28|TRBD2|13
CASTPSGSHEQYF
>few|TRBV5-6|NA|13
CASSFNYDYEQYF
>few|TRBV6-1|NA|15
CASRSQPGVMAEAFF
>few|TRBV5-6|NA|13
CASSLDLGHEQYF
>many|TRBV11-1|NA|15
CASRLRDAGNYEQYF
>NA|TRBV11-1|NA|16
CASSPWWFRGAKPQHF
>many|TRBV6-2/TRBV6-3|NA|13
CASSYGKGYGYTF
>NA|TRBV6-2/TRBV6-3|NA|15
CASKDGIMPNQPQHF
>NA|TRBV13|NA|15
CASRGRWAGANVLTF
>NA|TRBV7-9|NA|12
CASSLDCNEQFF
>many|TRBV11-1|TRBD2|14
CASSPRLAGETQYF
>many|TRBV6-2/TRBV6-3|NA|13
CASSYSIGTEAFF
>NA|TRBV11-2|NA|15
CASSSGRGKSYEQYF
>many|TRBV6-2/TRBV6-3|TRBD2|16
CASSAARTSYTDEQFF
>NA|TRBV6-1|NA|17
CASSELGREDPLREQYF
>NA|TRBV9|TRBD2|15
CASSLSGSGSGEQFF
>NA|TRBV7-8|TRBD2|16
CTSSRRTSGRGNEQFF
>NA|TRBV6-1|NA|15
CASRARSRLNIEAFF
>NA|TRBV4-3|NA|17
CASSQGWGRGGADTQYF
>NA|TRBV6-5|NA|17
CASSYSRAPLGVRPQHF
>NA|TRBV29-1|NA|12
CSVRQARGEQYF
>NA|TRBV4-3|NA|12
CASRLGTWELLF
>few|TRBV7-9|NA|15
CASSLTGIGSYEQYF
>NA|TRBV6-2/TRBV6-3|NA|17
CASRLALRVGRTGELFF